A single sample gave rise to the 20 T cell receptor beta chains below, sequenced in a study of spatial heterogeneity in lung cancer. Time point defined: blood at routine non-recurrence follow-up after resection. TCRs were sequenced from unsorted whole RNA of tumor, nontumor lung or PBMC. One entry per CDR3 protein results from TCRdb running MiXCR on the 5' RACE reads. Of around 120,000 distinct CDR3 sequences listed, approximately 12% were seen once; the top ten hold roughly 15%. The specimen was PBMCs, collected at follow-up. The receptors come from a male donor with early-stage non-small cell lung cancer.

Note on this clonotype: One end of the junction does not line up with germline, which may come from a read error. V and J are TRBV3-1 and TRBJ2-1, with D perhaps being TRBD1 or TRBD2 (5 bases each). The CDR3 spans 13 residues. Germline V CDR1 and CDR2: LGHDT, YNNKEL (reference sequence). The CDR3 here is CASSPSRDRAPLF. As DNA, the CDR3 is TGTGCCAGCAGCCCATCCCGGGACCGGGCCCCACTCTTC.

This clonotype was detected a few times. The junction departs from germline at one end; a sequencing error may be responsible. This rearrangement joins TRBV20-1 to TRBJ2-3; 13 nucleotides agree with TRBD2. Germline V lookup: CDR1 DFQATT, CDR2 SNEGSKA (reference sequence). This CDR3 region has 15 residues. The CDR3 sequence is CSGRQGLAGTDTQYF. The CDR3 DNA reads TGCAGTGGTAGACAGGGACTAGCGGGGACAGATACGCAGTATTTT.

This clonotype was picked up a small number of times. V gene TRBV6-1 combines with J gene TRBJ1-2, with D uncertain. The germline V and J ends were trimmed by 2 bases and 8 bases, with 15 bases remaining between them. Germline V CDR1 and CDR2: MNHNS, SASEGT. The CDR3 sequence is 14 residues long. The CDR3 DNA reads TGTGCCAGCAGTGAAAACGAAAAGGGTGCGGGCTACACCTTC. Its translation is CASSENEKGAGYTF.

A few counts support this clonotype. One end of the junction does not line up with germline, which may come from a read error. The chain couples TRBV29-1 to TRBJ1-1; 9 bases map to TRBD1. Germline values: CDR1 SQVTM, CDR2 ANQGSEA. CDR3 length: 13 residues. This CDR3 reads CSVEGQGSPEAFF. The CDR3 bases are TGCAGCGTCGAAGGACAGGGGAGTCCGGAAGCTTTCTTT.

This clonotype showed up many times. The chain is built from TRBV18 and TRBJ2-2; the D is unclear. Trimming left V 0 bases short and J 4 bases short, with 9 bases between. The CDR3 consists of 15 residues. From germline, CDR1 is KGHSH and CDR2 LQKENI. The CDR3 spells CASSPPNVITGELFF. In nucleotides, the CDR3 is TGTGCCAGCTCACCACCTAATGTTATCACCGGGGAGCTGTTTTTT.

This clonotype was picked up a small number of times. The CDR3 region is CASSPRGGNTEAFF. The DNA for the CDR3 is TGTGCCAGCAGCCCGCGGGGCGGGAACACTGAAGCTTTCTTT. This chain links TRBV7-9 with TRBJ1-1; a weak D match, TRBD1 (5 bases). Germline CDR1 is SEHNR and CDR2 is FQNEAQ (reference sequence). CDR3 size: 14 residues. Trimming removed 5 bases from V and 1 base from J, with 11 bases in between.

CDR3 nucleotides: TGTGCCATCAGTGAGTCCGACAGGAGCAATCAGCCCCAGCATTTT. It codes for CAISESDRSNQPQHF. The chain links TRBV10-3 to TRBJ1-5, with D tentatively TRBD1 (6 bases). Trimming removed 0 bases from V and 1 base from J, with 7 bases in between. The germline V gene has CDR1 ENHRY and CDR2 SYGVKD. The CDR3 runs 15 residues.

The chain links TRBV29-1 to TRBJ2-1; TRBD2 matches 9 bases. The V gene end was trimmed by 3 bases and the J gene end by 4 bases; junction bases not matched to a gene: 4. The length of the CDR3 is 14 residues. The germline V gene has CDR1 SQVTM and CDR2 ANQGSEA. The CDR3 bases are TGCAGCGTTGAGTCTAGCGGGGTTTACAATGAGCAGTTCTTC. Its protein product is CSVESSGVYNEQFF.

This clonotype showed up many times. The CDR3 here is CASSPPGQGSPLHF. The CDR3 bases are TGTGCCAGCAGTCCTCCGGGACAGGGTTCACCCCTCCACTTT. The rearrangement links TRBV12-3 or TRBV12-4 to TRBJ1-6; 9 nucleotides line up with TRBD1. V shed 5 bases and J 9 bases; nucleotides not matched to a gene: 5. The CDR3 length is 14 residues.

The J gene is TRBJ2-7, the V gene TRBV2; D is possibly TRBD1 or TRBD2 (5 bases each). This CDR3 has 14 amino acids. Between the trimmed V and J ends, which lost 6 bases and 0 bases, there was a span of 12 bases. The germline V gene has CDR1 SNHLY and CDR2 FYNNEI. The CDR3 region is CASRKGRSSYEQYF. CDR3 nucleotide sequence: TGTGCCAGCAGAAAGGGACGCAGCTCCTACGAGCAGTACTTC.

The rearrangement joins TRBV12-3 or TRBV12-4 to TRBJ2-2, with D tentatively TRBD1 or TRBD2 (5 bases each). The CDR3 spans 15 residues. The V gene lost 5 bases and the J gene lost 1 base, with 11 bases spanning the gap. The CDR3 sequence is CASSPPGQNTGELFF. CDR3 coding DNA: TGTGCCAGCAGTCCCCCGGGGCAGAACACCGGGGAGCTGTTTTTT.

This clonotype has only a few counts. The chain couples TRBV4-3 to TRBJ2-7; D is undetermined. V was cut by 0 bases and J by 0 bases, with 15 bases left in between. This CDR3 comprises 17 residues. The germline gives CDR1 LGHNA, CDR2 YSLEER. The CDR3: CASSQDTLGGNSYEQYF. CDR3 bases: TGCGCCAGCAGCCAAGATACCCTAGGTGGGAACTCCTACGAGCAGTACTTC.

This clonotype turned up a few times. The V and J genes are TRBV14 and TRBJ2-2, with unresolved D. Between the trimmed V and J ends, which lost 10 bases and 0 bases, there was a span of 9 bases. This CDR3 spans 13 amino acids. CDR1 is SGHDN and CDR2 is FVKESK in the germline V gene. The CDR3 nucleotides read TGTGCCACCGGGTGGGCGAACACCGGGGAGCTGTTTTTT. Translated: CATGWANTGELFF.

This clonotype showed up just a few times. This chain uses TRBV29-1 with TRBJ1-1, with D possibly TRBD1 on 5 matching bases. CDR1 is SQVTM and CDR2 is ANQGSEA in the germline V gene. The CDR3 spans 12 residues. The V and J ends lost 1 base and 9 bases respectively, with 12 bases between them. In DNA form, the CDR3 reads TGCAGCGTTGAAGGAGGGGTAGGAAAAGCTTTCTTT. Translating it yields CSVEGGVGKAFF.

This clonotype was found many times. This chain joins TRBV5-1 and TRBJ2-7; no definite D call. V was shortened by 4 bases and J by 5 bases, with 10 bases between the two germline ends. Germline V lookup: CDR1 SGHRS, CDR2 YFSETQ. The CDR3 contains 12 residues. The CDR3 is CASSRGVDEQYF. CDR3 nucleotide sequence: TGCGCCAGCAGCCGAGGCGTAGACGAGCAGTACTTC.

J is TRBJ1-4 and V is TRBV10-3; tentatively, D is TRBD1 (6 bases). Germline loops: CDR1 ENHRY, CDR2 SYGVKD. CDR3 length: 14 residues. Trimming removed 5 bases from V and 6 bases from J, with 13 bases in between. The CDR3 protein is CAISPVGAHEKLFF. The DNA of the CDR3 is TGTGCCATCAGTCCGGTGGGGGCGCATGAAAAACTGTTTTTT.

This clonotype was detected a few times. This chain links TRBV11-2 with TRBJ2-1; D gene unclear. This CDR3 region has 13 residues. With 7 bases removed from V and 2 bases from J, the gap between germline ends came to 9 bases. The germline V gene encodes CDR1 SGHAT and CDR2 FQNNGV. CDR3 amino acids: CASTPVPYNEQFF. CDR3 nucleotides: TGTGCCAGCACCCCCGTTCCCTACAATGAGCAGTTCTTC.

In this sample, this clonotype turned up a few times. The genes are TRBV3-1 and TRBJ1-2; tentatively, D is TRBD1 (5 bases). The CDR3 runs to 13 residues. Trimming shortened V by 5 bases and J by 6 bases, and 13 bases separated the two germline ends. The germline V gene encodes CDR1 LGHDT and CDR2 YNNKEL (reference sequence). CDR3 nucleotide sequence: TGTGCCAGCAGCACGGGACCGATGAATGGCTACACCTTC. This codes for CASSTGPMNGYTF.

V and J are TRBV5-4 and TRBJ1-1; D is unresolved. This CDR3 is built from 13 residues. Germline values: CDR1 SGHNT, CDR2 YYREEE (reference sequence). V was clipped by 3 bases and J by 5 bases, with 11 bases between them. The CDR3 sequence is CASSSLPETEAFF. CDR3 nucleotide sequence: TGTGCCAGCAGCTCCCTCCCCGAAACTGAAGCTTTCTTT.

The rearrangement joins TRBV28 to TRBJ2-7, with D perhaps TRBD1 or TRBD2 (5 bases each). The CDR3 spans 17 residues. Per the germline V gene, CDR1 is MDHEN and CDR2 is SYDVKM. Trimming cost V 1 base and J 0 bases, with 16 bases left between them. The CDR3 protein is CASSLSFVGRTSYEQYF. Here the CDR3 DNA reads TGTGCCAGCAGTTTATCCTTCGTGGGACGGACCTCCTACGAGCAGTACTTC. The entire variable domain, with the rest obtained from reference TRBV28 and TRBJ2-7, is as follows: DVKVTQSSRYLVKRTGEKVFLECVQDMDHENMFWYRQDPGLGLRLIYFSYDVKMKEKGDIPEGYSVSREKKERFSLILESASTNQTSMYLCASSLSFVGRTSYEQYFGPGTRLTVT.